This section outlines one T cell receptor (beta chain) sequence together with its context. Its antigen is not yet known. Nothing much larger sits one base from this clone, and base qualities are not available. The same CDR3 also results from other DNA sequences found in this sample. CD8 naive samples were CD45RO-negative cells positively selected for CCR7, giving a CD45RA+CCR7+ population that excluded TemRA cells. Healthy HIV-negative adults with no recently reported acute infections or vaccinations were included as donors. Every donor was a Caucasian adult living in Nashville, Tennessee, USA. Blood was obtained by leukapheresis, after which PBMCs were separated by Ficoll-Histopaque density gradient centrifugation and cryopreserved in liquid nitrogen vapor phase. Purity and quantity of every magnetically sorted T cell population were checked by analytical flow cytometry. Genomic DNA was isolated from each sorted fraction and quantified by UV absorbance on a Nanodrop 2000c.

These data are taken from a study of shared clonotypes between healthy human individuals (dated by TCRdb to the early 2020s). About the study as a whole: A couple of women and three men aged 18 to 49 years were included in the cohort. For each donor, three plates each were used for CD4 naive and CD4 memory, two plates were used for CD8 naive, and one plate was used for CD8 memory. Blood TCR repertoires of a handful of healthy adults were deeply sequenced to estimate repertoire size and the extent of clonotype sharing between individuals. Different laboratories and diverse techniques were used to prepare libraries and sequence TCR repertoires, to increase sequencing depth and limit assay-specific biases. Between about 0.85 and 9.5 billion PBMCs per donor were obtained by leukapheresis.

V and J lose 2 bases and 8 bases, and a span of 3 bases separates them. Per the germline V gene (reference sequence), MNHEY is the CDR1 and SMNVEV is the CDR2. Taken from cysteine to phenylalanine, the CDR3 has 11 residues. Only the CDR3 DNA stays, 33 bases, in frame from base 1. General study outcomes and caveats: Based on pairwise subsampling, the degree of clonotype sharing among donors was expected to be affected by sequencing depth. Higher generation probabilities were observed for clonotypes shared by all four sorted-subset donors than for non-shared clonotypes. Naive subsets generally had larger estimated clonotype richness than memory subsets. Sharing across a few donors was observed for approximately 4.6% of naive CD4, 3.5% of naive CD8, about 2.3% of memory CD4, and around 0.44% of memory CD8 clonotypes. Incomplete sequencing was indicated by rarefaction of sorted-subset datasets, despite the large sequencing depth. Only blood was sampled, and tissue TCR repertoires likely differ from those in blood. Because the study included a small number of donors, the genetic and exposure-history diversity represented was limited.

Using the deep immunoSEQ assay, TCR CDR3 regions were amplified from genomic DNA by multiplex PCR. Extracted genomic DNA from each cell subset was distributed evenly across all wells of several immunoSEQ 96-well plates, and each plate was treated as a replicate. For sorted subsets, roughly 200 ng of genomic DNA, equivalent to 25,000 to 35,000 T cell genomes, went into each replicate PCR. The purified libraries were quantified using a Qubit 3.0 fluorometer, sized with a Bioanalyzer 2100, and then quantified again using the KAPA Library Quantification kit. Every immunoSEQ 96-well plate was sequenced on a separate single-read 150-cycle Illumina NextSeq 550 flow cell. The paper's processing steps were these. The immunoSEQ output contained only junctional sequences without quality scores, so filtering could not match that applied to full-length reads. To assign V/J genes and CDR3, sequences were annotated against IMGT germline references using PyIR, a Python wrapper for IgBLAST v1.9. Reads were filtered out if the reads had weak V/J assignments (E-value above 1e-6), no CDR3, stop codons, out-of-frame junctions, or ambiguous translated residues. V3J clonotypes were defined as sequences sharing an identical inferred V gene, J gene, and CDR3 amino acid sequence. The percentage overlap between two repertoires was calculated by dividing the number of shared unique clonotypes by the size of the smaller repertoire. RTK rarefaction, the Chao1 estimator, and Recon v2.1 estimates of unobserved clonotypes were used to assess repertoire richness. OLGA was used to compute generation probabilities for all TCRbeta clonotypes that the gDNA method yielded from a handful of donors. The clones in this table, taken by TCRdb from immuneACCESS, are in-frame only. Not every clone is retained; where verified, under half of the shortfall comes from an unresolved V gene, and the cause of the rest is unknown. The DNA gave D and trimming, while V, J and clone size come from that table. The sample data list some 2 million clones, and 85% to 95% of these were observed just once. Clones ranked in the top ten supply roughly 1% of the sample.

This receptor was obtained from a young man in good health. The sequenced material came from naive CD8+ T cells sorted from blood. The cell subset or site label of this sample denotes: CD45RA+CCR7+. The rearranged chain carries TRBV27 and TRBJ2-2, with an unclear D gene assignment. The DNA reads as follows: TGTGCCAGCAGTTTAACGGGGGAGCTGTTTTTT. Its protein reads: CASSLTGELFF.